This is a list of T cell receptor beta chains from one sample in a study of glioma-infiltrating T cells. TCRdb redid the calling of the multiplex PCR reads with MiXCR, one entry per CDR3 protein. The data hold about 110,000 distinct CDR3 sequences, with around 25% observed a single time. Specimen: glioma tissue, nonneoplastic brain tissue, or PBMCs (not recorded which). These receptors originate from a human donor with low-grade glioma or glioblastoma, undergoing nonglioma brain surgery, or in good health (not recorded which). Each CDR3 is given without its conserved first and last residue. Each record gives: clone size, V gene, CDR3 protein. Rows may omit the clone size; those that give it use once, few, many or a size class.

>NA|TRBV30
AWSHSRYEQY
>many|TRBV7-2
ASSLSGTGGLSTEAF
>NA|TRBV12-3/TRBV12-4
ASSLARQGGTEAF
>few|TRBV6-2/TRBV6-3
SSAGGHYNEQF
>many|TRBV12-3/TRBV12-4
ASSLGGTNKNAF
>many|TRBV25-1
ASSEGATYLAKNIQY
>many|TRBV7-9
ASSLDRSVTEAF
>medium-sized|TRBV28
ASSNYDSEFKPQH
>NA|TRBV10-3
AISESGGSRTGELF
>many|TRBV28
ASSRPLRHNEQF
>few|TRBV5-6
ASSWEIETEAF
>many|TRBV7-3
ASSLKPREEPGELF
>NA|TRBV6-1
ASSSSGKDTQY
>NA|TRBV7-2
ASSPGTGRQPQH
>few|TRBV7-2
ASSVRRSKSGELF
>many|TRBV20-1
SAIPGPHTSTDTQY
>many|TRBV9
ASSARDSRAGNTIY
>many|TRBV2
ASRGNMNTEAF
>many|TRBV7-9
ASRRETTSYNEQF
>many|TRBV28
ASLKMGKGTGNTIY
>many|TRBV24-1
ATSKDSEAF
>many|TRBV25-1
ASSETRGRLTDTQY
>many|TRBV28
ASASLRLVRDTQY
>many|TRBV10-2
ASSEPLALRGADTQY
>NA|TRBV4-1
ASSQELGFRAYEQY
>many|TRBV29-1
SVGEQGDQPQH
>many|TRBV6-1
ASSFRTSGRRTDTQY
>many|TRBV20-1
SAPTSGGPNTQY
>many|TRBV20-1
SASEQGYTEAF
>many|TRBV3-1
ASFKGETGEQY
>many|TRBV20-1
SAPRDRGYEQY
>many|TRBV20-1
SARDTGFGRGAF
>many|TRBV20-1
SAPQTPEAF
>many|TRBV27
ASSFGTGGGQPQH
>many|TRBV5-4
ASSDGRAGGSLAEAF
>NA|TRBV16
ASSQPRGGQGTQH
>many|TRBV4-3
ASSHNTNTEAF
>NA|TRBV28
VSNPSGTGGTEAF